The rows below give T cell receptor beta chains drawn from one sample of a study of cytomegalovirus exposure and HLA in healthy donors. Produced via immunoSEQ multiplex PCR; TCRdb's table is partial and in-frame only. The repertoire holds under 200,000 clones, with 70% to 80% as singletons. The source material was PBMCs. Source of these receptors: a man aged 30 to 45 in good health and CMV-seronegative. Each CDR3 is given with its conserved first and last residue. D genes are given only for firm matches. Only some rows state a clone size, as once, few, many or a class for expanded clones.

>-|TRBJ2-7|few|TRBV28
TGTGCCAGCAGTCCTCAGGGTAGATTGACCTACGAGCAGTACTTC
CASSPQGRLTYEQYF
>-|TRBJ2-2|-|TRBV27
TGTGCCAGCGGACGCACACTAGCCACCGGGGAGCTGTTTTTT
CASGRTLATGELFF
>-|TRBJ2-1|-|TRBV5-8
TGTGCCAGCAGGGTTAGCGGTTCCTACAATGAGCAGTTCTTC
CASRVSGSYNEQFF
>-|TRBJ2-2|once|TRBV9
TGTGCCAGCAGTTCAGGAAGTATTGGCACCGGGGAGCTGTTTTTT
CASSSGSIGTGELFF
>-|TRBJ2-3|-|TRBV18
TGTGCCAGCTCACCACCTAGAGGGGGGGGCACAGATACGCAGTATTTT
CASSPPRGGGTDTQYF
>-|TRBJ2-3|-|TRBV19
TGTGCCAGTAGTACCCGAGGGCCTACCGCGCAGTATTTT
CASSTRGPTAQYF
>TRBD2|TRBJ2-2|few|TRBV10-3
TGTGCCATCAGTCAGACTAGCGGGAGGAGGGACGGGGAGCTGTTTTTT
CAISQTSGRRDGELFF
>-|TRBJ2-3|-|TRBV7-2
TGTGCCAGCTTAAAATGGGGAAAGGGGACAGATACGCAGTATTTT
CASLKWGKGTDTQYF
>TRBD1|TRBJ1-1|once|TRBV25-1
TGTGCCAGCAGGGGGACAGTAAAACCTGAAGCTTTCTTT
CASRGTVKPEAFF
>-|TRBJ2-5|-|TRBV5-1
TGCGCCAGCAGCTTGGCCTTATCTGAGACCCAGTACTTC
CASSLALSETQYF
>-|TRBJ2-3|-|TRBV11-3
TGTGCCAGCAGCTCTTCCATGAACGCGGATACGCAGTATTTT
CASSSSMNADTQYF
>-|TRBJ1-1|-|TRBV9
TGTGCCAGCAGCACGGCAGGGAACACTGAAGCTTTCTTT
CASSTAGNTEAFF
>TRBD1|TRBJ2-7|once|TRBV7-6
TGTGCCAGCAGTTCCTTCTTAGGACAGGGGCGGTACGAGCAGTACTTC
CASSSFLGQGRYEQYF
>TRBD1|TRBJ1-5|few|TRBV5-1
TGCGCCAGCAGCTTCGGGACAGGGTTCAATCAGCCCCAGCATTTT
CASSFGTGFNQPQHF
>TRBD1|TRBJ2-1|-|TRBV19
TGTGCCAGTAGTCTGACAGGGGACTACAATGAGCAGTTCTTC
CASSLTGDYNEQFF
>TRBD1|TRBJ2-7|-|TRBV10-3
TGTGCCATCACGGGGACAGGGGGCTCCGAGCAGTACTTC
CAITGTGGSEQYF
>TRBD2|TRBJ2-1|-|TRBV9
TGTGCCAGCAGCACCTCTAGCGGGGGGACCTACAATGAGCAGTTCTTC
CASSTSSGGTYNEQFF
>-|TRBJ2-7|once|TRBV5-1
TGCGCCAGCAGCGGGGGGACAGCAGGAGAGCAGTACTTC
CASSGGTAGEQYF
>-|TRBJ2-7|-|TRBV6-5
TGTGCCAGCAGTTACTCACCGGGGAAATACGAGCAGTACTTC
CASSYSPGKYEQYF
>TRBD1|TRBJ1-1|-|TRBV29-1
TGCAGCGCCGAGGGGGCCGCAGAAGCTTTCTTT
CSAEGAAEAFF
>TRBD1|TRBJ2-1|-|TRBV19
TGTGCCACCAACCGGGGGACAGGGGTGGCCTACAATGAGCAGTTCTTC
CATNRGTGVAYNEQFF
>-|TRBJ2-2|few|TRBV4-1
TGCGCCAGCAGCCAAGCATCCGATAGATGGAACACCGGGGAGCTGTTTTTT
CASSQASDRWNTGELFF
>TRBD1|TRBJ1-5|-|TRBV5-6
TGTGCCAGCAGCTTCGGGACAGGGAATTCAGGACAGCCCCAGCATTTT
CASSFGTGNSGQPQHF
>-|TRBJ2-3|-|TRBV10-1
TGCGCCAGCAGTGAGTCTGGAGGTTCTAGCACAGATACGCAGTATTTT
CASSESGGSSTDTQYF
>-|TRBJ2-5|once|TRBV18
TGTGCCACGGGGACAAGGGTTCAGGAGACCCAGTACTTC
CATGTRVQETQYF
>-|TRBJ1-2|-|TRBV4-2
TGTGCCAGCAGCCAAGACGTAGCTGATGGCTACACCTTC
CASSQDVADGYTF
>TRBD1|TRBJ2-7|-|TRBV4-1
TGCGCCAGCAGCCTACTACCGGGACAGGGGGCCGAGCAGTACTTC
CASSLLPGQGAEQYF
>TRBD1|TRBJ1-1|once|TRBV15
TGTGCCACCAGCAGAGGAATAGGTAGTAGGGACAGGGTGCGAACTGAAGCTTTCTTT
CATSRGIGSRDRVRTEAFF
>-|TRBJ2-7|few|TRBV9
TGTGCCAGCAGCCCAGACGGAGACTCCTACGAGCAGTACTTC
CASSPDGDSYEQYF
>-|TRBJ1-1|-|TRBV18
TGTGCCAGCTCACCGGCGGGGGGCTTCACTGAAGCTTTCTTT
CASSPAGGFTEAFF
>-|TRBJ2-1|-|TRBV10-1
TGCGCCAGCAGTGGAAGGGGCACTGGGGCTAACGCGAGTCAAAGCTCCTACAATGAGCAGTTCTTC
CASSGRGTGANASQSSYNEQFF
>TRBD1|TRBJ2-7|once|TRBV5-1
TGCGCCAGCAGCCCTGGGGGACAGGAGTGGAGCGAGCAGTACTTC
CASSPGGQEWSEQYF
>-|TRBJ1-4|-|TRBV28
TGTGCCAGCAGTTTATTCTCGGGGATCGGCAGGGGTAGTGAAAAACTGTTTTTT
CASSLFSGIGRGSEKLFF
>-|TRBJ1-2|-|TRBV28
TGTGCCAGCAGTCAGTATGGCTACACCTTC
CASSQYGYTF
>-|TRBJ2-5|-|TRBV27
TGTGCCAGCAGCTCGGACAGCTGGGAGACCCAGTACTTC
CASSSDSWETQYF
>TRBD2|TRBJ2-7|-|TRBV2
TGTGCCAGCAGTGTCGGGTGGCTAGCGGGAGACGAGCAGTACTTC
CASSVGWLAGDEQYF
>TRBD2|TRBJ2-3|once|TRBV19
TGTGCCAGTAGTATCCTACTAGCGGGAGGGTGGAGCAGTACGCAGTATTTT
CASSILLAGGWSSTQYF
>TRBD1|TRBJ2-7|-|TRBV28
TGTGCCAGCAGTTTATATGGGGCCGGGACAGGGGTCGAGCAGTACTTC
CASSLYGAGTGVEQYF
>TRBD1|TRBJ1-5|-|TRBV19
TGTGCCAGTAGCCTCACCGGGACAGGGACTCAGCCCCAGCATTTT
CASSLTGTGTQPQHF
>-|TRBJ2-1|-|TRBV5-1
TGCGCCAGCAGCTTGGCGCTCTACTATGAGCAGTTCTTC
CASSLALYYEQFF
>TRBD2|TRBJ2-1|-|TRBV9
TGTGCCAGTAGCTGGGGGGGCTCCTACAATGAGCAGTTCTTC
CASSWGGSYNEQFF
>-|TRBJ2-1|-|TRBV5-1
TGCGCCAGCAGCTTGGCTGGACTTAGCTCCTACAATGAGCAGTTCTTC
CASSLAGLSSYNEQFF
>TRBD1|TRBJ2-5|-|TRBV27
TGTGCCAGCAGTTTATTAGGGGGCGGTTCTCCCCAAGAGACCCAGTACTTC
CASSLLGGGSPQETQYF
>TRBD1|TRBJ2-7|-|TRBV7-3
TGTGCCAGCAGCCCGACAGGGCTAACCGATTACGAGCAGTACTTC
CASSPTGLTDYEQYF
>-|TRBJ2-2|-|TRBV2
TGTGCCAGCAGTGAAACCGGGAAAGTGAACACCGGGGAGCTGTTTTTT
CASSETGKVNTGELFF
>-|TRBJ1-2|-|TRBV6-5
TGTGCCAGCAGTTACTTGGGAGAGAACTATGGCTACACCTTC
CASSYLGENYGYTF
>-|TRBJ2-5|-|TRBV5-8
TGTGCCAGCAGCTTGGCCGGGGACTACCAAGAGACCCAGTACTTC
CASSLAGDYQETQYF
>TRBD2|TRBJ2-4|-|TRBV4-1
TGCGCCAGCAGCCAAGGAATGACTAGCGCCCAAAACATTCAGTACTTC
CASSQGMTSAQNIQYF
>-|TRBJ2-2|-|TRBV2
TGTGCCAGCAGTGATGCGGCGGGGAGGAACACCGGGGAGCTGTTTTTT
CASSDAAGRNTGELFF
>TRBD1|TRBJ1-2|few|TRBV5-1
TGCGCCAGCAGCTTGGGGGGCTCAGGGGGTTCTAACTATGGCTACACCTTC
CASSLGGSGGSNYGYTF
>-|TRBJ1-6|-|TRBV27
TGTGCCAGCAGGTCCCAGGGCAGGGTTGCTTCACCCCTCCACTTT
CASRSQGRVASPLHF
>-|TRBJ2-1|-|TRBV6-5
TGTGCCAGCCGACTAGGTGGGAGTCGGGAGCAGTTCTTC
CASRLGGSREQFF
>TRBD1|TRBJ2-7|-|TRBV4-3
TGCGCCAGCAACCATTACCGGGACAGGGGATCCTACGAGCAGTACTTC
CASNHYRDRGSYEQYF